This T cell receptor (beta chain) was recorded in a study of blood T cells in healthy people across ages. Researchers collected about 10 milliliters of peripheral blood from every single donor. Using a J-beta primer mix together with a sample-barcoded 5' primer, a second PCR was run for about 6 to 11 cycles. TCRdb recomputed calls from the 5' RACE reads with MiXCR, one row per CDR3 protein. Of about 640,000 distinct CDR3 sequences in the sample, 58% were seen once. Remarks on this clonotype: No antigen is known for it. At one boundary the junction diverges from the germline segment, which might be a read error.

CDR3 length: 14 residues. CDR1 is SGHTA, CDR2 FQGNSA, per germline. Study results and caveats: In older individuals, TCR beta diversity per million T cells was lower, falling roughly linearly with age. The authors considered diversity estimates from one million T cells to be underestimates. Donor CMV infection status was unknown, possibly confounding age-related changes in expanded clonotypes.

Material: blood. The receptor was isolated from a man aged 55 to 70 in good health. The genes are TRBV7-2 and TRBJ2-3; weak D call: TRBD1 (6 bases). The CDR3 region is CASSLAQGLDTQYF. CDR3 sequence (DNA): TGTGCCAGTAGCTTAGCGCAGGGGCTCGATACGCAGTATTTT.